This T cell receptor beta chain was identified during a study of T cell responses to AZD1222 COVID-19 vaccine (dated by TCRdb to the early 2020s). With regard to the full study: AZD1222 recipients with second doses at about 4 weeks or about 12 weeks were pooled, because spike-specific TCR depth and breadth did not differ between schedules. Trial participants were enrolled by age into 18-55, 56-69 and 70-plus year subgroups, with approximately 150, 30 and 60 TCR-sequenced participants respectively. TCR sequencing was performed for roughly 250 trial participants, of whom some 200 were given two doses of AZD1222 and some 26 were given two doses of MenACWY control vaccine.

The CDR3 regions of human TCRbeta chains were subjected to immunosequencing. The authors' pipeline ran thus. Repertoire TCRs were checked for matches against a reference library of SARS-CoV-2-specific TCRs that had been generated using the MIRA antigen-specificity platform. Breadth was defined as the fraction of unique TCRs that were SARS-CoV-2-associated. Depth was defined as the fraction of total T cells that were SARS-CoV-2-associated. Using the MIRA data, each spike-specific TCR was mapped to the spike region that the TCR reacts to and placed in a CD4 or CD8 class. Log10-transformed breadth and depth values were compared by one-way ANOVA with Sidak's multiple comparisons tests. What TCRdb holds here is the immuneACCESS table cut down to in-frame rearrangements. Part of the clones is not present; checked against another copy, under half of the missing clones reflect an unresolved V gene, and the others are unexplained. That table furnishes V, J and clone size, whereas the DNA furnished D and trimming. The sample data list about 120,000 clones, and about 90% of these were observed just once. More than 4.5% of the sample rests with the top ten.

With regard to this clone: The specificity of this receptor is unknown. Nothing much larger sits one base from this clone, and base qualities are not available.

The CDR3 runs 12 residues from the cysteine to the phenylalanine. Left in the record is the CDR3 DNA by itself, 36 bases read in frame from the first base. The trim is 4 bases for V and 5 bases for J, with a gap of 9 bases between the germline ends. The paper's findings and limits, for the study overall: The 56-69-year group was small, and its depth increase did not reach significance, likely because of low power. The vaccine-associated CD4 TCRs covered the entire spike protein, and the dominant responses fell in regions 160-218 and 743-854. Participants were mostly white British, with more females than males. The authors suggested clonal diversity may have been underestimated. Conclusions about previously exposed vaccinees are limited, since just a handful of AZD1222 recipients were seropositive for SARS-CoV-2 at baseline. After two AZD1222 doses, both the breadth and the depth of spike-specific TCRs were significantly higher than at day 0 and than in MenACWY recipients. Reportedly, almost half of the unique spike-specific TCRs recognized epitopes lying outside the regions that are mutated in the B.1.351 and B.1.1.7 variants. Because no day 14 peak-response samples were available, the repertoires could be characterized only after the peak T cell response.

The intended sense of this specimen's time point label: baseline before first vaccination. Vaccinee samples came from UK trials COV001 and COV002, including a single-blind randomized controlled phase 2/3 trial of AZD1222 (ChAdOx1 nCoV-19) in healthy adults. For TCRbeta chain sequencing, PBMC samples from trial participants were taken at day 0 and at day 28 after the second dose. Source: peripheral blood, taken on day 0 of AZD1222 vaccination. The source is an adult in good health. The chain links TRBV12-3 or TRBV12-4 with TRBJ2-7; the D gene lacks a confident call. Read as DNA, the sequence is TGTGCCAGCAGTTCCCGGGTTAACGAGCAGTACTTC. This yields the protein CASSSRVNEQYF.